Presented here are 8 T cell receptor beta chains from one specimen sequenced in a study of blood T cell repertoires in COVID-19. Profiling relied on immunoSEQ multiplex PCR, and the TCRdb table lists in-frame clones only, not all of them. The sample consists of roughly 160,000 clones, 90% of them appearing once. The sample taken for sequencing was peripheral blood. The receptors come from a man between 45 and 60 years old with acute or convalescent COVID-19.

The V and J genes are TRBV5-8 and TRBJ2-7; 10 bases fit TRBD1. The CDR3 has 18 residues. J was trimmed by 0 bases and V by 4 bases; bases with no gene match: 13. Germline lookup yields CDR1 SGHTS and CDR2 YDEGEE. The DNA for the CDR3 is TGTGCCAGCAGCCACCGGGACAGGGGCCTCCCCCGCTCCTACGAGCAGTACTTC. The encoded protein is CASSHRDRGLPRSYEQYF.

The V call is TRBV27, the J call TRBJ1-2; 10 positions match TRBD1. With V trimmed by 4 bases and J by 6 bases, 5 bases remained unmatched. Germline V gene lookup returns CDR1 MNHEY and CDR2 SMNVEV (reference sequence). The CDR3 spans 14 residues. The CDR3 DNA reads as TGTGCCAGCAGTTCCCTCGGGACAGGGGATGGCTACACCTTC. Translated, it gives CASSSLGTGDGYTF.

J is TRBJ2-5 and V is TRBV7-2, with TRBD1 identical over 9 bases. Germline values: CDR1 SGHTA, CDR2 FQGNSA. V was clipped by 4 bases and J by 2 bases; unmatched bases: 2. This CDR3 has 14 amino acids. The CDR3 nucleotides are TGTGCCAGCAGCTACGACAGGGGGCAAGAGACCCAGTACTTC. As protein: CASSYDRGQETQYF.

This chain connects TRBV28 to TRBJ1-3; D is possibly TRBD1 (5 bases). Trimming cost V 6 bases and J 1 base, with 19 bases left between them. Germline V CDR1 and CDR2: MDHEN, SYDVKM. This CDR3 is built from 17 residues. The CDR3 sequence: CASSPPTSRGSGNTIYF. The CDR3 bases are TGTGCCAGCAGCCCACCAACAAGTAGGGGATCTGGAAACACCATATATTTT.

This clone was observed a single time. The chain links TRBV19 to TRBJ2-3, with 14 bases that match TRBD2. The CDR3 contains 16 residues. Looked up from germline, CDR1 is LNHDA and CDR2 is SQIVND (reference sequence). V lost 6 bases, J lost 6 bases, and 8 bases stayed unmatched. The CDR3 DNA is TGTGCCAGTAGGACCTCGGGACTAGCGGGAGCGGATACGCAGTATTTT. It encodes CASRTSGLAGADTQYF.

The rearrangement joins TRBV6-5 to TRBJ2-1, with 9 bases matching TRBD1. This CDR3 has 15 residues. Germline trimming cut 0 bases from V and 6 bases from J; bases unmatched to any gene: 3. Germline V gives CDR1 MNHEY, CDR2 SVGAGI. The CDR3: CASSYSGQGSNEQFF. The CDR3 nucleotides read TGTGCCAGCAGTTACTCGGGACAGGGTAGCAATGAGCAGTTCTTC.

The CDR3 loop is CASSFGQGRAGELFF. CDR3 coding DNA: TGTGCCAGCAGTTTCGGACAGGGAAGAGCCGGGGAGCTGTTTTTT. The J gene is TRBJ2-2, the V gene TRBV27; TRBD1 aligns across 8 bases. The CDR3 loop spans 15 amino acids. Germline loops: CDR1 MNHEY, CDR2 SMNVEV (reference sequence). The J segment lost 6 bases and the V segment lost 3 bases, leaving 6 bases of the junction unmatched.

V gene TRBV3-1 (or the pseudogene TRBV3-2) combines with J gene TRBJ2-7; 7 bases match TRBD2. The CDR3 runs 15 residues. With V trimmed by 1 base and J by 2 bases, 5 bases remained unmatched. Germline loops: CDR1 LGHDT, CDR2 YNNKEL (reference sequence). Written as DNA, the CDR3 is TGTGCCAGCAGCCAAGCGCCTAGCGGTACCTACGAGCAGTACTTC. It codes for CASSQAPSGTYEQYF.